This entry features one TCR beta chain sequence. PCR amplification relied on 60 Vbeta primers (plus 13 Jbeta primers). Clones were read by immunoSEQ multiplex PCR, and TCRdb kept only the in-frame ones, dropping some. The sample has roughly 120,000 clones; about 80% are singletons. This sample is drawn from a study of cytomegalovirus exposure and HLA in healthy donors. Per the germline V gene, CDR1 is SGHTS and CDR2 is YDEGEE. CDR3 length equals 13 residues. Trimming took off 2 bases at V and 7 bases at J, with 12 bases between the two ends. The sequence was obtained from a man aged 25-45 years in good health and CMV-seropositive. The sequenced material came from PBMCs. The chain is built from TRBV5-8 and TRBJ1-2; D unclear. CDR3 DNA sequence: TGTGCCAGCAGCTTACGCGGGGATGGTGGCTACACCTTC. It yields the protein CASSLRGDGGYTF.